Below are 2 T cell receptor beta chains sequenced from a single sample in a study of OX40 agonist ivuxolimab in advanced cancers. Sequenced by immunoSEQ multiplex PCR; TCRdb stores in-frame clones only, minus some. Of about 99,000 clones in the sample, around 94% were seen once. Sample: CD4+ or CD8+ T cells sorted from blood, taken in a trial of the OX40 agonist ivuxolimab. The receptors here all came from an adult with an advanced solid tumor such as melanoma, head and neck, liver or kidney cancer.

The chain combines TRBV4-1 with TRBJ2-3; 9 nucleotides align to TRBD2. Germline CDR1 reads MGHRA; CDR2 reads YSYEKL. The V segment lost 1 base and the J segment 6 bases; nucleotides outside the gene matches: 8. The CDR3 has 16 residues. This CDR3 reads CASSQGLAGLSDTQYF. CDR3 sequence (DNA): TGCGCCAGCAGCCAAGGTCTAGCGGGGCTCTCGGATACGCAGTATTTT.

V usage is TRBV5-6 and J usage is TRBJ2-3; TRBD2 matches 10 bases. Germline assignment: CDR1 SGHDT and CDR2 YYEEEE. J lost 2 bases, V lost 4 bases, and 10 bases had no gene match. The CDR3 totals 17 residues. As DNA, the CDR3 is TGTGCCAGCAGCCTACTGGGACTAGCGCGAGTCACAGATACGCAGTATTTT. Translation gives CASSLLGLARVTDTQYF.